This passage covers 4 T cell receptor beta chains from one sample sequenced in a study of T cells in Graves' hyperthyroidism and ophthalmopathy. Amplified TCR beta CDR3 regions came from RNA transcripts. When the TCR CDR3 underwent first-round RT-PCR, the HTBI primer set was used. One entry per CDR3 protein, called by TCRdb with MiXCR from the multiplex PCR reads. The repertoire holds about 500,000 distinct CDR3 sequences, 46% seen once, with about two fifths in the top ten. The material sequenced was peripheral blood or thyroid tissue (not recorded which). The receptors were sampled from an adult woman with Graves' disease, either hyperthyroidism or ophthalmopathy (not recorded which).

At least ten counts were recorded for this clonotype. This sequence joins TRBV10-3 and TRBJ2-7, with a weak D call TRBD2 (6 bases). The length of the CDR3 is 17 residues. Germline V gene lookup returns CDR1 ENHRY and CDR2 SYGVKD. The V and J ends lost 4 bases and 0 bases respectively, with 19 bases between them. The CDR3 DNA follows: TGTGCCATCAGTGCCGCTCCCCTAGCGAAAAGCTCCTACGAGCAGTACTTC. It codes for CAISAAPLAKSSYEQYF.

V is TRBV9 and J is TRBJ2-5, with 8 bases identical to TRBD1. The CDR3 totals 14 residues. Germline CDR1 and CDR2: SGDLS and YYNGEE. Trimming took 5 bases from V and 9 from J; bases not matched to a gene: 12. Written as DNA, the CDR3 is TGTGCCAGCAGTGCTGTGGACAGGGCTCAGCCCCAGTACTTC. This gives the protein CASSAVDRAQPQYF.

The chain joins TRBV15 to TRBJ1-5; D remains ambiguous. This CDR3 region has 12 residues. Germline loops: CDR1 LNHNV, CDR2 YYDKDF (reference sequence). The germline V and J ends were trimmed by 5 bases and 2 bases, with 4 bases remaining between them. CDR3 loop: CATSLGNQPQHF. Written as DNA, the CDR3 is TGTGCCACCAGCTTGGGCAATCAGCCCCAGCATTTT.

This clonotype has ten or more counts. The chain uses TRBV20-1 and TRBJ2-6; 7 bases align to TRBD1. V shed 6 bases and J 0 bases; nucleotides not matched to a gene: 2. The CDR3 totals 14 residues. Germline CDR1 reads DFQATT; CDR2 reads SNEGSKA (reference sequence). Here the CDR3 DNA reads TGCAGTGCAACAGGGGACTCTGGGGCCAACGTCCTGACTTTC. Its translation is CSATGDSGANVLTF.